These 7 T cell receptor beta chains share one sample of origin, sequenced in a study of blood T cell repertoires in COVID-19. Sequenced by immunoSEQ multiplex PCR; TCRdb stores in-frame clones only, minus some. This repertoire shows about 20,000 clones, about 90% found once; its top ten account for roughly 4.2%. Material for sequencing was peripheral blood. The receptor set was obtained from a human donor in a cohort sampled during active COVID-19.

This CDR3 reads CASSPRENQETQYF. The CDR3 DNA reads TGTGCCAGCTCACCCCGAGAAAATCAAGAGACCCAGTACTTC. The V call is TRBV18, the J call TRBJ2-5; D remains unclear. The germline gives CDR1 KGHSH, CDR2 LQKENI. The CDR3 extends over 14 amino acids. V was pared by 3 bases and J by 2 bases, with 10 bases between.

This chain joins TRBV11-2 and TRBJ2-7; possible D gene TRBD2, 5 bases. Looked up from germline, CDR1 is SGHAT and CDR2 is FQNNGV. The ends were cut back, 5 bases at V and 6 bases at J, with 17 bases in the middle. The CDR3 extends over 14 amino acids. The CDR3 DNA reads TGTGCCAGCAGCACCGACTACCCAATGGGCGAGCAGTACTTC. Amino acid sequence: CASSTDYPMGEQYF.

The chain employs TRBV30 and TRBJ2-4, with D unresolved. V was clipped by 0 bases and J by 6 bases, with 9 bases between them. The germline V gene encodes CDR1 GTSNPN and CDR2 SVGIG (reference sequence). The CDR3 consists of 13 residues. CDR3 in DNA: TGTGCCTGGAGTGTAGGCGGATTAAACATTCAGTACTTC. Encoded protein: CAWSVGGLNIQYF.

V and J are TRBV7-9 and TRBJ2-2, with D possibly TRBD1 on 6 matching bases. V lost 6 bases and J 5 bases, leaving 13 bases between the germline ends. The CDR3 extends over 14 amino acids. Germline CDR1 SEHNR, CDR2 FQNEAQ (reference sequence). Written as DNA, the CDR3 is TGTGCCAGCAGACACCAACAGGGAACCGGGGAGCTGTTTTTT. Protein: CASRHQQGTGELFF.

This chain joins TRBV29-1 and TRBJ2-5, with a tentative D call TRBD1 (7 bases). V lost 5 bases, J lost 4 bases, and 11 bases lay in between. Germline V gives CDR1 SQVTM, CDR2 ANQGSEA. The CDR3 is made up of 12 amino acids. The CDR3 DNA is TGCAGCGTTACCAGGGGGGTAGAGACCCAGTACTTC. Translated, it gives CSVTRGVETQYF.

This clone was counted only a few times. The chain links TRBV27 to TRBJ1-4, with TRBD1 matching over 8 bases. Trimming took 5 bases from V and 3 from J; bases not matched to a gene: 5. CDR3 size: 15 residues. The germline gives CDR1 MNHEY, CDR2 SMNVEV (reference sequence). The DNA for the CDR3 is TGTGCCAGCAGTCTCAACAGGGGGGCTAATGAAAAACTGTTTTTT. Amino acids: CASSLNRGANEKLFF.

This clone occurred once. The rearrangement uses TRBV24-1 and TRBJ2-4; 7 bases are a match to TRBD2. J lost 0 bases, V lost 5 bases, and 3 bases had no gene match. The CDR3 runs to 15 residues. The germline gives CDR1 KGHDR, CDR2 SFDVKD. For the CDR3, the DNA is TGTGCCACCAGTGTTGGGGGGGTAGCCAAAAACATTCAGTACTTC. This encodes CATSVGGVAKNIQYF.